Below are 16 T cell receptor beta chains sequenced from a single sample in a study of a mutant IDH1 vaccine in newly diagnosed glioma. Repertoires were generated with immunoSEQ multiplex PCR, while TCRdb's copy carries only in-frame clones and drops some. The sample lists some 28,000 clones, roughly 80% occurring once. Noted time point: week 23, last vaccination. One vaccine dose held 300 ug of mutant IDH1 20-mer peptide and came with topical imiquimod. These receptors' targets are unknown. The sequencing used PBMCs, collected from a glioma patient whose treatment included an IDH1 peptide vaccine. These receptors were obtained from a woman in her twenties or thirties with glioma.

V is TRBV7-2 and J is TRBJ1-2, with 9 bases that match TRBD1. The CDR3 is made up of 17 amino acids. Germline CDR1 is SGHTA and CDR2 is FQGNSA. Germline trimming cut 6 bases from V and 4 bases from J; bases unmatched to any gene: 15. The CDR3 region is CASSRTGQGQLGYGYTF. The DNA of the CDR3 is TGTGCCAGCAGTCGCACGGGACAGGGCCAATTGGGCTATGGCTACACCTTC. Filled out from reference TRBV7-2 and TRBJ1-2, the complete variable domain reads GAGVSQSPSNKVTEKGKDVELRCDPISGHTALYWYRQSLGQGLEFLIYFQGNSAPDKSGLPSDRFSAERTGGSVSTLTIQRTQQEDSAVYLCASSRTGQGQLGYGYTFGSGTRLTVV.

CDR3 coding DNA: TGCGCCAGCAGCTTAGACAATGAGCAGTTCTTC. This gives the protein CASSLDNEQFF. The V call is TRBV5-1, the J call TRBJ2-1, with unresolved D. V lost 2 bases, J lost 5 bases, and 2 bases lay in between. The CDR3 runs to 11 residues. In germline, CDR1 is SGHRS, CDR2 YFSETQ.

This clone has more than one count but fewer than ten. This chain's CDR3 is CASSGQGALKIQGYTF. Written as DNA, the CDR3 is TGTGCCAGCAGTGGACAGGGGGCCCTCAAGATCCAAGGCTACACCTTC. The V and J genes are TRBV2 and TRBJ1-2; TRBD1 matches at 10 bases. Germline V gene data show CDR1 as SNHLY and CDR2 as FYNNEI. V shed 4 bases and J 8 bases; nucleotides not matched to a gene: 13. CDR3 size: 16 residues.

The rearrangement uses TRBV6-5 and TRBJ2-1; TRBD1 matches 11 bases. The trim removed 6 bases at V and 3 bases at J, leaving 4 bases unmatched. The CDR3 totals 15 residues. Germline V gene data show CDR1 as MNHEY and CDR2 as SVGAGI. The CDR3 reads CASSGQGAGYNEQFF. The CDR3 region has the DNA TGTGCCAGCAGCGGACAGGGGGCGGGCTACAATGAGCAGTTCTTC.

This clone is a singleton in its sample. This sequence joins TRBV5-4 and TRBJ1-4; D not resolved. The CDR3 contains 14 residues. CDR1 and CDR2 (germline): SGHNT, YYREEE (reference sequence). Trimming took 0 bases from V and 8 from J, leaving 11 bases between them. CDR3 sequence reads: CASSLALEREKLFF. CDR3 nucleotides: TGTGCCAGCAGCTTGGCCTTGGAGCGGGAAAAACTGTTTTTT.

V and J are TRBV6-6 and TRBJ1-1; unclear D gene. The CDR3 length is 11 residues. Germline V gene lookup returns CDR1 MNHNY and CDR2 SVGAGI (reference sequence). Trimming removed 7 bases at V and 3 bases at J, with 6 bases between. CDR3 in amino acids: CASTFHTEAFF. As DNA, the CDR3 is TGTGCCAGCACCTTCCACACTGAAGCTTTCTTT.

V usage is TRBV15 and J usage is TRBJ1-2; 8 nucleotides agree with TRBD1. The CDR3 contains 14 residues. The germline V gene encodes CDR1 LNHNV and CDR2 YYDKDF (reference sequence). Losses at the gene ends were 7 bases for V and 3 bases for J; bases not matched to a gene: 7. The CDR3 DNA reads as TGTGCCACCAACCAGGGGGCTCGCCACTATGGCTACACCTTC. This encodes CATNQGARHYGYTF.

This sequence joins TRBV6-1 and TRBJ2-7, with D unclear. This CDR3 spans 15 amino acids. Germline V CDR1 and CDR2: MNHNS, SASEGT. V gave up 2 bases and J gave up 0 bases, with 11 bases separating them. CDR3 sequence reads: CASSEWGMSSYEQYF. The CDR3 DNA is TGTGCCAGCAGTGAATGGGGAATGAGCTCCTACGAGCAGTACTTC.

This chain joins TRBV12-5 and TRBJ2-7; no reliable D call. This CDR3 is 12 amino acids long. The V end was cut by 3 bases, the J end by 6 bases, with 9 bases between. Germline assignment: CDR1 LGHNT and CDR2 FRNRAP. In DNA form, the CDR3 reads TGTGCTAGTGGTTTCATCAGGTCCGAGCAGTACTTC. This gives the protein CASGFIRSEQYF.

The chain has TRBV7-9 and TRBJ1-1; weak D call: TRBD1 (5 bases). This CDR3 is 12 amino acids long. The V end lost 6 bases, the J end lost 3 bases, and 8 bases lay between the germline ends. Germline lookup yields CDR1 SEHNR and CDR2 FQNEAQ (reference sequence). The CDR3 region has the DNA TGTGCCAGCAGGGGCAGGGACACTGAAGCTTTCTTT. This gives the protein CASRGRDTEAFF.

The chain has TRBV2 and TRBJ2-2, with 9 nucleotides matching TRBD2. V shed 8 bases and J 0 bases; nucleotides not matched to a gene: 7. Germline CDR1 reads SNHLY; CDR2 reads FYNNEI. CDR3 length: 16 residues. DNA for the CDR3: TGTGCCAGCGAGGGGCTAGCGGGACCGAACACCGGGGAGCTGTTTTTT. This gives the protein CASEGLAGPNTGELFF.

On this clone: The sample has other DNA sequences that encode this CDR3 too. The CDR3 loop is CASSFSTSTDTQYF. The CDR3 DNA sequence: TGCGCCAGCAGCTTCAGCACGAGCACAGATACGCAGTATTTT. V usage is TRBV5-1 and J usage is TRBJ2-3; unclear D gene. The CDR3 totals 14 residues. The V end was cut by 2 bases, the J end by 0 bases, with 7 bases between. Germline CDR1 reads SGHRS; CDR2 reads YFSETQ.

V is TRBV7-2 and J is TRBJ2-2; 10 positions match TRBD1. Germline CDR1 SGHTA, CDR2 FQGNSA. The CDR3 extends over 15 amino acids. Trimming at V came to 5 bases and at J to 6 bases, leaving 6 bases not matched to a gene. The CDR3 nucleotides read TGTGCCAGCAGCGATCGACAGGGGGCGGCCGGGGAGCTGTTTTTT. It specifies CASSDRQGAAGELFF.

The CDR3: CASSLGGDEQFF. The DNA for the CDR3 is TGTGCCAGCAGCTTAGGGGGAGATGAGCAGTTCTTC. V gene TRBV11-2 combines with J gene TRBJ2-1; D may be TRBD2 (5 bases). The germline gives CDR1 SGHAT, CDR2 FQNNGV. CDR3 length: 12 residues. V lost 1 base and J 8 bases, leaving 6 bases between the germline ends.

The chain links TRBV5-1 to TRBJ2-3; TRBD2 is a possible D gene (5 bases). The V and J ends lost 0 bases and 4 bases respectively, with 15 bases between them. Germline assignment: CDR1 SGHRS and CDR2 YFSETQ. The CDR3 runs to 16 residues. CDR3 in amino acids: CASSLGEGPRADTQYF. DNA for the CDR3: TGCGCCAGCAGCTTGGGCGAGGGCCCACGGGCAGATACGCAGTATTTT.

The chain has TRBV4-1 and TRBJ2-7; TRBD2 matches at 14 bases. This CDR3 contains 17 residues. The V gene's germline CDR1 is MGHRA and CDR2 YSYEKL. Trimming took 5 bases from V and 7 from J; bases not matched to a gene: 13. CDR3 region: CASSSPGLAGALWEQYF. The CDR3 DNA follows: TGCGCCAGCAGCTCTCCGGGACTAGCGGGGGCCCTCTGGGAGCAGTACTTC.